The 30 T cell receptor beta chains listed next were all sequenced from one sample in a study of CD8+CD57+ T cells in acquired aplastic anemia. The TCR beta profiling, which covered VDJ combination and CDR3 sequence, was carried out using genomic DNA as the template. TCRdb ran MiXCR on the reads and lists one entry per CDR3 protein. This sample has about 81,000 distinct CDR3 sequences; over 35% occur once, and the top ten carry approximately 62%. The specimen sequenced was sorted CD4+, CD8+, or CD8+CD57+ T cells (not recorded which) from PBMCs. The receptors were gathered from a human donor in good health, serving as a control.

The chain couples TRBV2 to TRBJ2-7; D is uncertain. There are 13 residues in the CDR3. The V gene's germline CDR1 is SNHLY and CDR2 FYNNEI. V was shortened by 5 bases and J by 0 bases, with 8 bases between the two germline ends. As DNA, the CDR3 is TGTGCCAGCAGTCCCGACTTCTCCTACGAGCAGTACGTC. This codes for CASSPDFSYEQYV.

The chain has TRBV12-3 or TRBV12-4 and TRBJ2-5, with 9 bases lining up with TRBD2. This CDR3 has 15 residues. V lost 4 bases and J lost 3; bases outside the gene matches: 6. CDR3 protein: CASSSWGLAEETQYF. The CDR3, as DNA: TGTGCCAGCAGTTCGTGGGGACTAGCAGAAGAGACCCAGTACTTC.

The chain combines TRBV7-9 with TRBJ2-3, with D possibly called TRBD1 or TRBD2 (5 bases each). The V gene's germline CDR1 is SEHNR and CDR2 FQNEAQ (reference sequence). The CDR3 has 13 residues. Between the trimmed V and J ends, which lost 7 bases and 1 base, there was a span of 9 bases. The chain's CDR3 is CASTLGGTDTQYF. Written as DNA, the CDR3 is TGTGCCAGCACCCTGGGGGGCACAGATACGCAGTATTTT.

The chain joins TRBV15 to TRBJ2-3, with TRBD1 identical over 10 bases. This CDR3 comprises 13 residues. CDR1 is LNHNV and CDR2 is YYDKDF in the germline V gene (reference sequence). Trimming cost V 8 bases and J 4 bases; bases outside gene matches: 3. Here the CDR3 reads CATADRGPDTQYF. In DNA, the CDR3 is TGTGCCACCGCTGACAGGGGGCCAGATACGCAGTATTTT.

This rearrangement joins TRBV7-9 to TRBJ2-3; D call uncertain. Germline V gene data show CDR1 as SEHNR and CDR2 as FQNEAQ (reference sequence). The CDR3 is made up of 13 amino acids. V lost 7 bases to trimming and J lost 1 base, with 9 bases between them. CDR3 nucleotides: TGTGCCAGCACCCGAGACGGCACAGATACGCAGTATTTT. This translates into CASTRDGTDTQYF.

In this sample, this clonotype turned up many times. The gene calls are TRBV5-8 and TRBJ1-2; 7 positions agree with TRBD1. The CDR3 consists of 15 residues. Germline V gives CDR1 SGHTS, CDR2 YDEGEE. Trimming at V came to 0 bases and at J to 4 bases, leaving 6 bases not matched to a gene. Written as DNA, the CDR3 is TGTGCCAGCAGCTTGGATCGTCGGACAGGCTATGGCTACACCTTC. Translating gives CASSLDRRTGYGYTF.

This clonotype was detected ten times or more. V and J are TRBV27 and TRBJ2-3, with a tentative D call TRBD1 (7 bases). Looked up from germline, CDR1 is MNHEY and CDR2 is SMNVEV (reference sequence). CDR3 length: 15 amino acids. V shed 5 bases and J shed 0 bases, with 12 bases lying between them. The CDR3 DNA follows: TGTGCCAGCAGTATGCAGGGGGGAAGCACAGATACGCAGTATTTT. This sequence encodes CASSMQGGSTDTQYF.

With respect to this clonotype: A read error may be the cause here, since a much bigger clone is one base away. The chain's CDR3 is CASSSEGLAASSYGQYF. The CDR3 DNA reads TGTGCCAGCAGCTCTGAGGGACTAGCGGCAAGCTCCTACGGGCAGTACTTC. This chain links TRBV11-1 with TRBJ2-7, with 11 nucleotides matching TRBD2. The CDR3 spans 17 residues. Germline CDR1 and CDR2: SGHAT and FQDESV (reference sequence).

This chain uses TRBV19 with TRBJ1-1; 7 positions match TRBD1. Germline trimming cut 5 bases from V and 1 base from J; bases unmatched to any gene: 7. Germline V gene data show CDR1 as LNHDA and CDR2 as SQIVND (reference sequence). The CDR3 runs to 15 residues. The CDR3 spells CASSFSTGKNTEAFF. The CDR3 region has the DNA TGTGCCAGTAGTTTTTCGACAGGGAAGAACACTGAAGCTTTCTTT.

Notes on this clonotype: A clone one base away is much larger, so this may be a read error. CDR3 sequence reads: CASSLLAVGTDMQYF. CDR3 nucleotide sequence: TGTGCCAGCAGCTTACTAGCGGTGGGCACAGATATGCAGTATTTT. The chain employs TRBV11-1 and TRBJ2-3, with 7 bases identical to TRBD2. CDR1 and CDR2 from the germline V gene are SGHAT and FQDESV (reference sequence). The CDR3 loop spans 15 amino acids.

This chain joins TRBV12-3 or TRBV12-4 and TRBJ1-2; D uncertain. Trimming shortened V by 3 bases and J by 1 base, and 15 bases separated the two germline ends. The CDR3 has 16 residues. CDR3 nucleotides: TGTGCCAGCAGTTTTCCAAGCCAGGACGGTAACTATGGCTACACCTTC. As protein: CASSFPSQDGNYGYTF.

Many counts were recorded for this clonotype. The genes are TRBV29-1 and TRBJ2-2; maybe TRBD2 (5 bases). CDR1 is SQVTM and CDR2 is ANQGSEA in the germline V gene. Trimming removed 5 bases at V and 5 bases at J, with 15 bases between. The CDR3 runs to 14 residues. The CDR3 region is CSVSRAGETGELFF. CDR3 DNA sequence: TGCAGCGTTTCGCGGGCAGGAGAAACCGGGGAGCTGTTTTTT.

The chain employs TRBV25-1 and TRBJ1-4; 8 nucleotides agree with TRBD1. The CDR3 spans 17 residues. Per germline, CDR1 MGHDK and CDR2 SYGVNS. The V segment lost 5 bases and the J segment 2 bases; nucleotides outside the gene matches: 10. The CDR3 nucleotides are TGTGCCAGCAGTTCTGTTATGACAGGGGTGACTAATGAAAAACTGTTTTTT. Its translation is CASSSVMTGVTNEKLFF.

The chain combines TRBV6-5 with TRBJ1-1, with unresolved D. The V end lost 2 bases, the J end lost 9 bases, and 16 bases lay between the germline ends. Germline V gives CDR1 MNHEY, CDR2 SVGAGI. This CDR3 contains 14 residues. CDR3 DNA: TGTGCCAGCAGTTACACGGGTTTGGTGGCCCAAGCTTTCTTT. It codes for CASSYTGLVAQAFF.

CDR3 protein: CASSLDRSGVYNEQFF. CDR3 coding DNA: TGTGCCAGCAGCTTAGATAGGTCAGGGGTTTACAATGAGCAGTTCTTC. The chain carries TRBV25-1 and TRBJ2-1; D is possibly TRBD1 (6 bases). This CDR3 has 16 residues. Between the trimmed V and J ends, which lost 6 bases and 4 bases, there was a span of 19 bases. Germline loops: CDR1 MGHDK, CDR2 SYGVNS.

The J gene is TRBJ1-2, the V gene TRBV2, with TRBD1 matching over 9 bases. Germline V CDR1 and CDR2: SNHLY, FYNNEI. The CDR3 sequence is 15 residues long. V lost 3 bases and J lost 7; bases outside the gene matches: 9. The CDR3, as DNA: TGTGCCAGCAGTGATTCGGGACAGGGATGGATTGGCTACACCTTC. It translates to CASSDSGQGWIGYTF.

This clonotype has only a few counts. V gene TRBV5-4 combines with J gene TRBJ2-3; TRBD2 matches 11 bases. The CDR3 runs 19 residues. The J segment lost 5 bases and the V segment lost 0 bases, leaving 14 bases of the junction unmatched. Germline V gene data show CDR1 as SGHNT and CDR2 as YYREEE (reference sequence). CDR3 amino acids: CASSLGLTSGSSWGDTQYF. Written as DNA, the CDR3 is TGTGCCAGCAGCTTGGGCCTCACTAGCGGGAGTTCCTGGGGAGATACGCAGTATTTT.

This clonotype has only one observation. The chain carries TRBV10-3 and TRBJ1-6; a weak D match, TRBD1 (5 bases). Trimming shortened V by 4 bases and J by 9 bases, and 22 bases separated the two germline ends. Per germline, CDR1 ENHRY and CDR2 SYGVKD. This CDR3 is 17 amino acids long. The CDR3 region is CAISVTPKGIHSSPLHF. CDR3 nucleotide sequence: TGTGCCATCAGTGTCACCCCCAAGGGGATCCACTCTTCACCCCTCCACTTT.

This clonotype was counted a single time. V is TRBV27 and J is TRBJ2-5; TRBD2 matches at 16 bases. This CDR3 region has 15 residues. V lost 10 bases and J lost 5; bases outside the gene matches: 7. Per germline, CDR1 MNHEY and CDR2 SMNVEV (reference sequence). Written as DNA, the CDR3 is TGTGCCACCAAGGGACTAGCGGGAGGGCGTGAGACCCAGTACTTC. This codes for CATKGLAGGRETQYF.

This clonotype was found a few times. The gene calls are TRBV6-4 and TRBJ1-3, with unresolved D. Trimming cost V 0 bases and J 4 bases, with 13 bases left between them. In germline, CDR1 is MRHNA, CDR2 SNTAGT. The CDR3 has 16 residues. The DNA for the CDR3 is TGTGCCAGCAGTGACTCGGCAAGGTCGCAAGGAAACACCATATATTTT. Translated: CASSDSARSQGNTIYF.

In DNA form, the CDR3 reads TGTGCCAGCAGGGGCAGATACAATGAGCAGTTCTTC. Translating gives CASRGRYNEQFF. The J gene is TRBJ2-1, the V gene TRBV12-3 or TRBV12-4; D call uncertain. V was pared by 6 bases and J by 4 bases, with 7 bases between. This CDR3 contains 12 residues.

This clonotype was seen a few times. The gene calls are TRBV9 and TRBJ1-5, with 9 bases aligning to TRBD1. There are 13 residues in the CDR3. Trimming cost V 3 bases and J 15 bases; bases outside gene matches: 10. The germline CDR1 and CDR2 sequences are SGDLS and YYNGEE. The CDR3 loop is CASSAGQGGFLHF. The CDR3 DNA follows: TGTGCCAGCAGCGCGGGACAGGGAGGTTTTTTGCATTTT. The full variable domain, rest sourced from reference TRBV9 and TRBJ1-5, is DSGVTQTPKHLITATGQRVTLRCSPRSGDLSVYWYQQSLDQGLQFLIQYYNGEERAKGNILERFSAQQFPDLHSELNLSSLELGDSALYFCASSAGQGGFLHFGDGTRLSIL.

This chain joins TRBV29-1 and TRBJ2-5; tentative D call: TRBD1 (6 bases). The CDR3 spans 12 residues. Germline CDR1 is SQVTM and CDR2 is ANQGSEA. V was clipped by 7 bases and J by 5 bases, with 14 bases between them. The CDR3 reads CSGAQGTETQYF. CDR3 DNA: TGCAGCGGCGCACAGGGTACTGAGACCCAGTACTTC.

Only a few counts were recorded for this clonotype. V gene TRBV19 combines with J gene TRBJ1-5; D is undetermined. CDR1 is LNHDA and CDR2 is SQIVND in the germline V gene (reference sequence). With 7 bases removed from V and 1 base from J, the gap between germline ends came to 11 bases. The CDR3 runs to 14 residues. DNA for the CDR3: TGTGCCAGTAAAGCAGACATGAGCAATCAGCCCCAGCATTTT. The encoded protein is CASKADMSNQPQHF.

This clonotype showed up many times. The CDR3 reads CASSLGLGSYNEQFF. In DNA form, the CDR3 reads TGTGCCAGCAGCCTGGGACTAGGGTCCTACAATGAGCAGTTCTTC. The rearrangement uses TRBV6-4 and TRBJ2-1, with 8 positions matching TRBD2. CDR1 MRHNA and CDR2 SNTAGT come from the germline V gene. The CDR3 has 15 amino acids. The ends lost 6 bases at V and 1 base at J; junction bases unmatched: 5.

The rearrangement links TRBV7-8 to TRBJ1-5; TRBD1 might be the D (5 bases). Germline V gives CDR1 SGHVS, CDR2 FQNEAQ. The V and J ends lost 2 bases and 5 bases respectively, with 10 bases between them. The CDR3 totals 14 residues. The CDR3 DNA reads as TGTGCCAGCAGCTTATGGTTAGGGGATCAGCCCCAGCATTTT. Its translation is CASSLWLGDQPQHF.

This clonotype was counted at least ten times. The chain employs TRBV25-1 and TRBJ2-3, with 12 bases identical to TRBD2. This CDR3 has 16 residues. J was trimmed by 6 bases and V by 5 bases; bases with no gene match: 9. Germline CDR1 and CDR2: MGHDK and SYGVNS. The CDR3 DNA reads as TGTGCCAGCAGTACCCGACTAGCGGGAGCGGGTGATACGCAGTATTTT. This codes for CASSTRLAGAGDTQYF.

This clonotype was counted only a few times. The CDR3 protein is CASTGQKPGEQYF. CDR3 nucleotides: TGTGCCAGCACCGGACAGAAACCGGGCGAGCAGTACTTC. The rearrangement uses TRBV27 and TRBJ2-7; tentatively, D is TRBD1 (6 bases). CDR3 length: 13 residues. Looked up from germline, CDR1 is MNHEY and CDR2 is SMNVEV (reference sequence). The V gene lost 7 bases and the J gene lost 6 bases, with 16 bases spanning the gap.

Note on this clonotype: With a much larger clone just one base away, this may be a read error. As the CDR3 is not closed by the conserved phenylalanine or tryptophan, this likely results from a read error. CDR3 amino acids: CASSRTVGYGYTL. Here the CDR3 DNA reads TGCGCCAGCAGCCGGACCGTGGGCTATGGCTACACCCTC. The chain is built from TRBV5-1 and TRBJ1-2; D is unclear. The V end was cut by 4 bases, the J end by 4 bases, with 11 bases between. The CDR3 length is 13 residues. From germline, CDR1 is SGHRS and CDR2 YFSETQ.

As concerns this clonotype: A much larger clonotype is one base distant, so this may be a read error. The CDR3 DNA sequence: TGTGCCAGCAGTACCAGCTCCTACAATAAGCAGTTCTTC. Translated, it gives CASSTSSYNKQFF. This sequence joins TRBV2 and TRBJ2-1; D not resolved. The germline V gene encodes CDR1 SNHLY and CDR2 FYNNEI. The CDR3 is 13 amino acids. The full variable domain, in which reference TRBV2 and TRBJ2-1 provide the parts outside the CDR3, is EPEVTQTPSHQVTQMGQEVILRCVPISNHLYFYWYRQILGQKVEFLVSFYNNEISEKSEIFDDQFSVERPDGSNFTLKIRSTKLEDSAMYFCASSTSSYNKQFFGPGTRLTVL.